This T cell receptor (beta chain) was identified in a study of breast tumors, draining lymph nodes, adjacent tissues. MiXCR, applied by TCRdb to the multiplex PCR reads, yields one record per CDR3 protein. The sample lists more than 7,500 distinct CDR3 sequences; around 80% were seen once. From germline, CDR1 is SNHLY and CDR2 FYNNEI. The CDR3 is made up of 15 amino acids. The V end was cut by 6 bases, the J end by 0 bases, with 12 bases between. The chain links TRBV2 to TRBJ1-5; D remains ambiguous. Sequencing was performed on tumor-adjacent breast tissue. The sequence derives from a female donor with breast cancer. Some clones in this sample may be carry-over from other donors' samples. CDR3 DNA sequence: TGTGCCAGCAGCGCCCCTCCTGATAGCAATCAGCCCCAGCATTTT. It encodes CASSAPPDSNQPQHF.